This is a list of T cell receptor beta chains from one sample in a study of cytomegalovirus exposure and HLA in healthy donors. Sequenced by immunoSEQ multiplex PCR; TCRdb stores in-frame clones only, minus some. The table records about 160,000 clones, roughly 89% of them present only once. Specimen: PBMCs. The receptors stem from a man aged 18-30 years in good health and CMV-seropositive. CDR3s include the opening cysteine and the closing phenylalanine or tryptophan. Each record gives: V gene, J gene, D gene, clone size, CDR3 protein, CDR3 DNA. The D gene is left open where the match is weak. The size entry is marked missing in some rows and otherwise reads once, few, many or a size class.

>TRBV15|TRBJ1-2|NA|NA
CATSRDRGGHGYTF
TGTGCCACCAGCAGAGATCGCGGGGGCCATGGCTACACCTTC
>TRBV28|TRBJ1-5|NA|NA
CASSSRRVLNQPQHF
TGTGCCAGCAGTTCACGGAGGGTGCTCAATCAGCCCCAGCATTTT
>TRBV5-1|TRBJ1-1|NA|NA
CASSLSSTVNTEAFF
TGCGCCAGCAGCTTGTCTTCTACAGTGAACACTGAAGCTTTCTTT
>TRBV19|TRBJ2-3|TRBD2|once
CASSPSGTGWADTQYF
TGTGCCAGTAGTCCCAGCGGGACTGGGTGGGCAGATACGCAGTATTTT
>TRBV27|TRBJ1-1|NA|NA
CASSLSVYMNTEAFF
TGTGCCAGCAGTTTATCGGTATACATGAACACTGAAGCTTTCTTT
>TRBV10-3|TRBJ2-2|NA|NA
CAISVDRGTGTGELFF
TGTGCCATCAGCGTGGATAGGGGGACGGGAACCGGGGAGCTGTTTTTT
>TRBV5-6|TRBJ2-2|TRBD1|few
CASSFARTGGTGELFF
TGTGCCAGCAGCTTTGCCAGGACAGGGGGCACCGGGGAGCTGTTTTTT
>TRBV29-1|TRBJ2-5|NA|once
CSVVKWQGSETQYF
TGCAGCGTTGTAAAGTGGCAGGGAAGCGAGACCCAGTACTTC
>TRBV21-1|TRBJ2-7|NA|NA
CASSKVPRTSGTYEQYF
TGTGCCAGCAGCAAAGTACCTAGGACTAGCGGCACCTACGAGCAGTACTTC
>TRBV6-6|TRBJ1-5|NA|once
CASSSNQPQHF
TGTGCCAGCAGTTCTAATCAGCCCCAGCATTTT
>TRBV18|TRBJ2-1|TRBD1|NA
CASSPRTGPISYNEQFF
TGTGCCAGCTCACCACGGACAGGTCCCATCTCCTACAATGAGCAGTTCTTC
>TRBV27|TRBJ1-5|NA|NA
CASSLGGSNQPQHF
TGTGCCAGCAGCCTGGGGGGGTCCAATCAGCCCCAGCATTTT
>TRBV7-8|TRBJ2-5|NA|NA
CASSLISKMSGAQETQYF
TGTGCCAGCAGCTTGATTTCCAAGATGTCGGGAGCCCAAGAGACCCAGTACTTC
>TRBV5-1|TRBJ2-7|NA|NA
CASSPGDATYEQYF
TGCGCCAGCAGCCCGGGGGACGCTACCTACGAGCAGTACTTC
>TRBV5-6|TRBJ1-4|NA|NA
CASSFLGQRNEKLFF
TGTGCCAGCAGCTTTTTGGGGCAACGTAATGAAAAACTGTTTTTT
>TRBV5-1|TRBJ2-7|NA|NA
CASSLGVVSYEQYF
TGCGCCAGCAGCTTGGGAGTTGTTTCCTACGAGCAGTACTTC
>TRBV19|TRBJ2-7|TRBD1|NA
CASSVPGQGAYEQYF
TGTGCCAGTAGTGTACCGGGACAGGGGGCCTACGAGCAGTACTTC
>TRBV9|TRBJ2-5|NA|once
CASSVVGKETQYF
TGTGCCAGCAGCGTAGTCGGGAAAGAGACCCAGTACTTC
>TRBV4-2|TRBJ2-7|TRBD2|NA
CASSSSSGSYEQYF
TGTGCCAGCAGCAGCTCTAGCGGGAGCTACGAGCAGTACTTC
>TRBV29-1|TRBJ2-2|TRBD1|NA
CSVVHRDRTNTGELFF
TGCAGCGTGGTCCACCGGGACAGAACGAACACCGGGGAGCTGTTTTTT
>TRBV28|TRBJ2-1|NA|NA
CASSLGGGFEQFF
TGTGCCAGCAGTTTAGGGGGCGGATTTGAGCAGTTCTTC
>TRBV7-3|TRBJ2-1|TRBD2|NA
CASSSTLAGAYNEQFF
TGTGCCAGCAGCTCAACACTAGCGGGGGCGTACAATGAGCAGTTCTTC
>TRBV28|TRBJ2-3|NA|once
CASSHPRVRSTDTQYF
TGTGCCAGCAGTCACCCTCGGGTCCGAAGTACGGATACGCAGTATTTT
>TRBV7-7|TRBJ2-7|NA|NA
CASSPVCVVSGPYEQYF
TGTGCTAGCAGCCCCGTATGTGTGGTGAGTGGGCCCTACGAGCAGTACTTC
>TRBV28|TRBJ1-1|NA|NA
CASSPPTRNTEAFF
TGTGCCAGCAGCCCACCCACAAGAAACACTGAAGCTTTCTTT
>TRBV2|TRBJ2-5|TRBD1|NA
CASSYDRVETQYF
TGTGCCAGCAGTTACGACAGGGTAGAGACCCAGTACTTC
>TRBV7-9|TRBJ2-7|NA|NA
CASSDDGGTYEQYF
TGTGCCAGCAGCGACGATGGGGGGACCTACGAGCAGTACTTC